Described below is a single T cell receptor (beta chain) sequence and its context. The antigen is undetermined. A TCRbeta library incorporating unique molecular identifiers was prepared. One entry per CDR3 protein results from TCRdb running MiXCR on the PCR reads. This sample has 610,000 or so distinct CDR3 sequences; roughly 27% occur once, and the top ten carry 30% to 40%. This record comes from a study of T-cell reconstitution after alpha-beta-depleted transplantation in children. Broader study findings: When one year had passed after transplant, most T-cell counts and diversity came from newly produced T cells. Some patients' high day-60 TCRbeta diversity was traced to surviving recipient T cells and thymic progenitors. At around two months after transplant, the alpha-beta T cells were reportedly derived from several hundred expanded clones that came from non-depleted graft cells.

This specimen consisted of PBMCs, obtained before TCRalphabeta/CD19-depleted stem cell transplant. The receptor's source is a boy less than two years old with Wiskott-Aldrich syndrome, due to receive a stem cell transplant.

In nucleotides, the CDR3 is TGTGCCAGCAGCTCGCGTCTGACCGAACATTTTCCCTCCTACGAGCAGTACTTC. It codes for CASSSRLTEHFPSYEQYF. This chain connects TRBV5-6 to TRBJ2-7; D uncertain. V was trimmed by 3 bases and J by 0 bases, leaving 22 bases between them. CDR3 length equals 18 residues. Germline-derived CDR1 and CDR2 are SGHDT and YYEEEE.